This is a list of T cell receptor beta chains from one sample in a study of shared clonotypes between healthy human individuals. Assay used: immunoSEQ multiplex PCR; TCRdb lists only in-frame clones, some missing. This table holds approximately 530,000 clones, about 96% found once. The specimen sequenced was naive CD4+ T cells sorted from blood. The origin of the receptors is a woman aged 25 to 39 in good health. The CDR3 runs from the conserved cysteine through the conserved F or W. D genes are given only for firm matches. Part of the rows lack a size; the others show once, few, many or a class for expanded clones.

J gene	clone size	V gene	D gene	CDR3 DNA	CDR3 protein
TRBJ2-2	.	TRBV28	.	TGTGCCAGCAGTTTACTCCACGGGGAGCTGTTTTTT	CASSLLHGELFF
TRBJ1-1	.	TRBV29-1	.	TGCAGCATGACAGGCGGCTCTGCCACTGAAGCTTTCTTT	CSMTGGSATEAFF
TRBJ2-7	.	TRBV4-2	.	TGTGCCAGCAGCCAAGATACCGGGCGAATCATTCGCTACGAGCAGTACTTC	CASSQDTGRIIRYEQYF
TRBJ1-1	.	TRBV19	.	TGTGCCAGTAGTATTTGGGCTGGACAAGACAACACTGAAGCTTTCTTT	CASSIWAGQDNTEAFF
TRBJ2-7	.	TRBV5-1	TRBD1	TGCGCCAGCAGCTTGGTCCAGGGGGCAGGGAATAGCTACGAGCAGTACTTC	CASSLVQGAGNSYEQYF
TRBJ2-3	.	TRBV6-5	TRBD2	TGTGCCAGCAGCCTACTAGCGGGGGAAGGTGATACGCAGTATTTT	CASSLLAGEGDTQYF
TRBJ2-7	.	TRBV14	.	TGTGCCAGCAGCCCCACCTGGGTTTACGAGCAGTACTTC	CASSPTWVYEQYF
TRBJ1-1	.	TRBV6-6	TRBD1	TGTGCCAGCCGTGCAAACAGGGGGCATATTGAAGCTTTCTTT	CASRANRGHIEAFF
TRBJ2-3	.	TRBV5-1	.	TGCGCCAGCAGGGGGGTGAGCACAGATACGCAGTATTTT	CASRGVSTDTQYF
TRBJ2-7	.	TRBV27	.	TGTGCCAGCAGTTTACATGGCTACGAGCAGTACTTC	CASSLHGYEQYF
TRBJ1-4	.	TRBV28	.	TGTGCCAGCAGGGACGGGGGCGCGGGAGAAAAACTGTTTTTT	CASRDGGAGEKLFF
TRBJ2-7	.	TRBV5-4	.	TGTGCCAGCAGCTTCGCTGGTTTAAGCCGCCACTACGAGCAGTACTTC	CASSFAGLSRHYEQYF
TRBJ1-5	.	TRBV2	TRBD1	TGTGCCAGCAGTGAAGTCGACAGGGCCGGTCAGCCCCAGCATTTT	CASSEVDRAGQPQHF
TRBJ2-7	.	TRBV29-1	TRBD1	TGCAGCGTTGGCCAGGGGGCACCCTACGAGCAGTACTTC	CSVGQGAPYEQYF
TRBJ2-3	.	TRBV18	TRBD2	TGTGCCAGCTCACCAACCCTTACTAGCGGTAGCACAGATACGCAGTATTTT	CASSPTLTSGSTDTQYF
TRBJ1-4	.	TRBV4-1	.	TGCGCCAGCAGCCAAGATTCAGGGTTGGGAAAACTGTTTTTT	CASSQDSGLGKLFF
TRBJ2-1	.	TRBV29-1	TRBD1	TGCAGCGGCCGGGACAGGGGGTACAATGAGCAGTTCTTC	CSGRDRGYNEQFF
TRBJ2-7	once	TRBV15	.	TGTGCCACCAGCAGAGGCCCTCAGAGCGAGCAGTACTTC	CATSRGPQSEQYF
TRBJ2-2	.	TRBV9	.	TGTGCCAGCAGCGTAGGTGGGAGGTGGAACACCGGGGAGCTGTTTTTT	CASSVGGRWNTGELFF
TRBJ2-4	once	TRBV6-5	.	TGTGCCAGCAGTTACTCGAGGGGGAAAAACATTCAGTACTTC	CASSYSRGKNIQYF
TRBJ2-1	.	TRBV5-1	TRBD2	TGCGCCAGCAGCCAACTAGCGGGAGGTTACAATGAGCAGTTCTTC	CASSQLAGGYNEQFF
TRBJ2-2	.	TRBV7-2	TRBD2	TGTGCCAGCACCTCGCTCCAGCGGGATCGTACCGGGGAGCTGTTTTTT	CASTSLQRDRTGELFF
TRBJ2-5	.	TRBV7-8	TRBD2	TGTGCCAGCACCCCCTCAAGACTAGCGGGACGAGAGACCCAGTACTTC	CASTPSRLAGRETQYF
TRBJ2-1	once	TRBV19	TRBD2	TGTGCCAGTAGTATAAGCGGGAGCGTCTCCTACAATGAGCAGTTCTTC	CASSISGSVSYNEQFF
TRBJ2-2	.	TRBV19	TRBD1	TGTGCCAGTAGTTCCACAGGGGGAGCCGGGGAGCTGTTTTTT	CASSSTGGAGELFF
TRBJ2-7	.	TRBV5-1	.	TGCGCCAGCAGCTTGGGGGTCGGCAGCTACGAGCAGTACTTC	CASSLGVGSYEQYF
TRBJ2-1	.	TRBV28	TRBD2	TGTGCCATCTCCGTTCCTTTCGGACTAGCGGGAGGCCCAGATTACGGCTCCTACAATGAGCAGTTCTTC	CAISVPFGLAGGPDYGSYNEQFF
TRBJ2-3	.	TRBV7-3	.	TGTGCCAGCAGCTTAACGAATCAGGGTAACACGCAGTATTTT	CASSLTNQGNTQYF
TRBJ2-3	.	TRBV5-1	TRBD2	TGCGCCAGCAGCTTCGGGGGGGCCACAGATACGCAGTATTTT	CASSFGGATDTQYF
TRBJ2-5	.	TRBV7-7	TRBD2	TGTGCCAGCAGCCCGGGTAGCCTAGCGGGAGCCGGCGAGACCCAGTACTTC	CASSPGSLAGAGETQYF
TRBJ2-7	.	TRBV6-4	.	TGTGCCAGCACCTACTACGAGCAGTACTTC	CASTYYEQYF
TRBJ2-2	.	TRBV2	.	TGTGCCAGCCGGGGAGCCGGGGAGCTGTTTTTT	CASRGAGELFF
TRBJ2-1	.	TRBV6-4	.	TGTGCCAGCCGGAGGGGCACTGCTACCTACAATGAGCAGTTCTTC	CASRRGTATYNEQFF
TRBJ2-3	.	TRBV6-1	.	TGTGCCAGCAGTGTGGCCAACACAGATACGCAGTATTTT	CASSVANTDTQYF
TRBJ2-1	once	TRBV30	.	TGTGCGAACGGGATCCTCGGAGGGAATGAGCAGTTCTTC	CANGILGGNEQFF
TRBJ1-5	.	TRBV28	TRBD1	TGTGCCAGCAGCCTGGACAGGGGGGTCTATCAGCCCCAGCATTTT	CASSLDRGVYQPQHF
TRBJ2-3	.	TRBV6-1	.	TGTGCCAGCAGTGCGCATCCTACCCGGGATGCAGATACGCAGTATTTT	CASSAHPTRDADTQYF
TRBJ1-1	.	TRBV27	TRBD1	TGTGCCAGCAGGACCAGGGGGGGCCCCAAGAACACTGAAGCTTTCTTT	CASRTRGGPKNTEAFF
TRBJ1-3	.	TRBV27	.	TGTGCCAGCAGTCGGGGGGCGGCTGGAAACACCATATATTTT	CASSRGAAGNTIYF
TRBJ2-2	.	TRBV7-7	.	TGTGCCAGCAGCTTAGATCTCACCGGGGAGCTGTTTTTT	CASSLDLTGELFF
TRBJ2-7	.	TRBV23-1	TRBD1	TGCGCCAGCAGTCAGGTGACAGGGGGCAGGGAGCAGTACTTC	CASSQVTGGREQYF
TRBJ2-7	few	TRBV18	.	TGTGCCAGCTCACCAACCGCAGGGGCCTACGAGCAGTACTTC	CASSPTAGAYEQYF
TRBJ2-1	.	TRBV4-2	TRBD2	TGTGCCAGCAGCCAAGGGGCGGGAGGGCCTCCAAGGGAGCAGTTCTTC	CASSQGAGGPPREQFF
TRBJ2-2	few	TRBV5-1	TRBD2	TGCGCCAGCAGCTTAGCGGGAGCGAACACCGGGGAGCTGTTTTTT	CASSLAGANTGELFF
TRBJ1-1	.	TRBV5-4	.	TGTGCCAGCAGCTTACTAACCGAAAACACTGAAGCTTTCTTT	CASSLLTENTEAFF
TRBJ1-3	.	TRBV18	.	TGTGCCAGCACACCAATTCGGAGCTCTGGAAACACCATATATTTT	CASTPIRSSGNTIYF
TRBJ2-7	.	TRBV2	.	TGTGCCAGCAGTGACACCCCCTACGAGCAGTACTTC	CASSDTPYEQYF
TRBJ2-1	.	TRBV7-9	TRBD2	TGTGCCAGCAGCGGCCCGGGACTAGCGGGAGGCCATGAGCAGTTCTTC	CASSGPGLAGGHEQFF
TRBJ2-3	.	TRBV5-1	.	TGCGCCAGCAGCACTCGGGACGGATTCACAGATACGCAGTATTTT	CASSTRDGFTDTQYF
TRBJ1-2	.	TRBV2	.	TGTGCCAGCCGTTACGGGGATGACTATGGCTACACCTTC	CASRYGDDYGYTF
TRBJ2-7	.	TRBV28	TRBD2	TGTGCCAGCAGTACCGGGACTAGCGACTACGAGCAGTACTTC	CASSTGTSDYEQYF
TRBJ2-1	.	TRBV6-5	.	TGTGCCAGCAGTTCCGAGGGACATCGAACCTACAATGAGCAGTTCTTC	CASSSEGHRTYNEQFF
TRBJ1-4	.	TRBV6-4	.	TGTGCCAGCAGTGGCCGGGACGCAAGTGAAAAACTGTTTTTT	CASSGRDASEKLFF
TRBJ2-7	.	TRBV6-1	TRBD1	TGTGCCAGCAGCCGGGACAGTGCCTACGAGCAGTACTTC	CASSRDSAYEQYF
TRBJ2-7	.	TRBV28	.	TGTGCCAGCAGCCTACCCGGGATCCGAGGGACCTACGAGCAGTACTTC	CASSLPGIRGTYEQYF
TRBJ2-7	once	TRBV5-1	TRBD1	TGCGCCAGCAGACCCGGACAGGGGACCTACGAGCAGTACTTC	CASRPGQGTYEQYF
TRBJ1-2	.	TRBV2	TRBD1	TGTGCCATGCAGGGGGCCGACTATGGCTACACCTTC	CAMQGADYGYTF
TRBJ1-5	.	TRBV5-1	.	TGCGCCAGCAGCCCGGGCTTTGAGGGAAAACAGCATTTT	CASSPGFEGKQHF
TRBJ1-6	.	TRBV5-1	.	TGCGCCAGCAGCTTGGCGGCAGGGGATAATTCACCCCTCCACTTT	CASSLAAGDNSPLHF